Sequencing of this T cell receptor (beta chain) was carried out in a study of OX40 agonist ivuxolimab in advanced cancers. This CDR3 comprises 13 residues. V dropped 5 bases and J dropped 2 bases, with 8 bases sitting between them. The germline V gene encodes CDR1 LNHNV and CDR2 YYDKDF (reference sequence). This table comes from immunoSEQ multiplex PCR, and its TCRdb copy is limited to in-frame clones, with some not included. The table has under 70,000 clones, roughly 85% seen once. In its sample, this clone was seen once. The chain employs TRBV15 and TRBJ2-3; TRBD2 is a possible D gene (6 bases). The clonotype originates from an adult with an advanced solid tumor such as melanoma, head and neck, liver or kidney cancer. The sequencing here drew on CD4+ or CD8+ T cells sorted from blood, taken in a trial of the OX40 agonist ivuxolimab. The DNA for the CDR3 is TGTGCCACCAGCCGGGGGTCCACAGATACGCAGTATTTT. This translates into CATSRGSTDTQYF.